Here is one TCR beta chain with its context. The data belong to a study of T cell changes during pregnancy in multiple sclerosis. Trimming cost V 2 bases and J 0 bases, with 13 bases left between them. This CDR3 has 16 residues. Germline assignment: CDR1 MNHEY and CDR2 SMNVEV (reference sequence). Sequenced by immunoSEQ multiplex PCR; TCRdb stores in-frame clones only, minus some. This sample has about 41,000 clones, with about 90% found just once. The rearrangement uses TRBV27 and TRBJ2-5; tentative D call: TRBD1 (6 bases). The TCR sequence derives from a female donor with multiple sclerosis, enrolled in a pregnancy study. The sequencing here drew on CD8+ T cells from peripheral blood mononuclear cells, taken in the first trimester of pregnancy. The CDR3 coding sequence is TGTGCCAGCAGTTTAAGGGCAGGGGCAGACCAAGAGACCCAGTACTTC. Amino acids: CASSLRAGADQETQYF.